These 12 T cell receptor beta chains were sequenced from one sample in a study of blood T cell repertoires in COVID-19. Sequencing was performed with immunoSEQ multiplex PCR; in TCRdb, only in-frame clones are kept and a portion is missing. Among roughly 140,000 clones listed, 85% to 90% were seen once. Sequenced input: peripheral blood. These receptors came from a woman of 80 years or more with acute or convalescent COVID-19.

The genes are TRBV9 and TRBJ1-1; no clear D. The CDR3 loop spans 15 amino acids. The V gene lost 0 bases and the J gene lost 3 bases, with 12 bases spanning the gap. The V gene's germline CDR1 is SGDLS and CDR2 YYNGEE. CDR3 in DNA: TGTGCCAGCAGCGTAGGGGCAACGCGGGACACTGAAGCTTTCTTT. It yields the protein CASSVGATRDTEAFF.

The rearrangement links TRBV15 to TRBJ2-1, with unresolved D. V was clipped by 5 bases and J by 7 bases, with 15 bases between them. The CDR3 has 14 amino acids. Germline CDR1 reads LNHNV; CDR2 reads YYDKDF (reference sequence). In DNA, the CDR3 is TGTGCCACCAGCCCTAGGCGACTCGATAATGAGCAGTTCTTC. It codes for CATSPRRLDNEQFF.

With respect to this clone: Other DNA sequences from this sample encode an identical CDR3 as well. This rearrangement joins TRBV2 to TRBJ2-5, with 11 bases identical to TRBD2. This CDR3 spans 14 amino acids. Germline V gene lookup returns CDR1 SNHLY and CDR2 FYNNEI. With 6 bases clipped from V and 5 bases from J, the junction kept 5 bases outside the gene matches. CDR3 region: CASSDRTSGETQYF. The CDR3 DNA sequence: TGTGCCAGCAGCGATCGGACTAGCGGGGAGACCCAGTACTTC.

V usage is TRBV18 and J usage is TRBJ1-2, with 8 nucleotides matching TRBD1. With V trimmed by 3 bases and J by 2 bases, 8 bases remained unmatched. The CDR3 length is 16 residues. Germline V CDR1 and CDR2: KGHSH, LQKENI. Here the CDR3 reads CASSPIQGAGNYGYTF. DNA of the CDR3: TGTGCCAGCTCACCGATCCAGGGGGCGGGAAACTATGGCTACACCTTC. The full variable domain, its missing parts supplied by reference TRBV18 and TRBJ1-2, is NAGVMQNPRHLVRRRGQEARLRCSPMKGHSHVYWYRQLPEEGLKFMVYLQKENIIDESGMPKERFSAEFPKEGPSILRIQQVVRGDSAAYFCASSPIQGAGNYGYTFGSGTRLTVV.

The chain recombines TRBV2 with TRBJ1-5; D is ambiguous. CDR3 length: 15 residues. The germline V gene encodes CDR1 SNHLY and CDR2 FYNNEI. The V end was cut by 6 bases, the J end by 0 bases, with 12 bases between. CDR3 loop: CASRRAALSNQPQHF. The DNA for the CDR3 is TGTGCCAGCAGGAGGGCAGCCCTTAGCAATCAGCCCCAGCATTTT.

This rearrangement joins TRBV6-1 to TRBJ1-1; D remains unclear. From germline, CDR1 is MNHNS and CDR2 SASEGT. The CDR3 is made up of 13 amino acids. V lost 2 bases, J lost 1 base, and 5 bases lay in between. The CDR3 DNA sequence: TGTGCCAGCAGTGAACAGAAGAACACTGAAGCTTTCTTT. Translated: CASSEQKNTEAFF.

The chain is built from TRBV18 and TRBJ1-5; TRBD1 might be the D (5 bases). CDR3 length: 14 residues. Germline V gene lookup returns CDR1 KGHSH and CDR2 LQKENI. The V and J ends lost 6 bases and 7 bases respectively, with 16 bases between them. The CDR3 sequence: CASSRREETQPQHF. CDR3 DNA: TGTGCCAGCTCCCGCAGGGAGGAGACCCAGCCCCAGCATTTT.

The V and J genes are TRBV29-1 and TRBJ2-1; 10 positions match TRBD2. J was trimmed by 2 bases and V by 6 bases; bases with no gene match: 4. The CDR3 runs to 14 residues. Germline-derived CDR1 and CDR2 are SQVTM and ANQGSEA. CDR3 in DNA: TGCAGCGTGGGGGGGACTAGCGCCTACAATGAGCAGTTCTTC. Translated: CSVGGTSAYNEQFF.

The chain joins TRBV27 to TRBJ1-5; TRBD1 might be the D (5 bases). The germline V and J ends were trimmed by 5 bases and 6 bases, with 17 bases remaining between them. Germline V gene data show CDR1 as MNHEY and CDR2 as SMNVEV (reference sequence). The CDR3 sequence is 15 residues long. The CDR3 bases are TGTGCCAGCAGTCGCTTGGGGGGGAGGACTCAGCCCCAGCATTTT. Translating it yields CASSRLGGRTQPQHF.

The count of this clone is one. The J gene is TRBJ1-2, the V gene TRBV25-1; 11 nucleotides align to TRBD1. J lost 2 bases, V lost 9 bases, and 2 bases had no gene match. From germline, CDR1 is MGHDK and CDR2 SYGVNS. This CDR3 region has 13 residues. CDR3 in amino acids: CASWTGGNYGYTF. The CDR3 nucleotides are TGTGCCAGTTGGACAGGGGGCAACTATGGCTACACCTTC.

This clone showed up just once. The CDR3, as DNA: TGTGCCAGCAGCTCTGGCCGGGGACAGGGGGCTCGCTACACCTTC. The encoded protein is CASSSGRGQGARYTF. The rearrangement uses TRBV11-2 and TRBJ1-2, with 12 nucleotides matching TRBD1. V was clipped by 4 bases and J by 9 bases; unmatched bases: 9. Germline V gives CDR1 SGHAT, CDR2 FQNNGV. This CDR3 is built from 15 residues.

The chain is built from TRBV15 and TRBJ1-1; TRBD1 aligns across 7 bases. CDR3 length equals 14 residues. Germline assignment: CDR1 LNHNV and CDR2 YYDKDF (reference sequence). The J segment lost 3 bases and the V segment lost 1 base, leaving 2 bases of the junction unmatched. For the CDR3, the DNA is TGTGCCACCAGCAGAGGCAGGGGGTACACTGAAGCTTTCTTT. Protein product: CATSRGRGYTEAFF.